These 27 T cell receptor beta chains were sequenced from one sample in a study of blood T cell repertoires in COVID-19. Using immunoSEQ multiplex PCR, the repertoire was profiled, and TCRdb retains in-frame clones only, with some absent. The sample has 270,000 or so clones, 65% to 85% seen once; the top ten hold around 3.6%. Sequenced: PBMCs or T cells enriched from blood (not recorded which). Source of these receptors: a man aged 45-60 years who had recovered from COVID-19.

The rearrangement links TRBV30 to TRBJ1-2, with D possibly TRBD1 on 6 matching bases. Per the germline V gene, CDR1 is GTSNPN and CDR2 is SVGIG (reference sequence). The V gene lost 1 base and the J gene lost 4 bases, with 19 bases spanning the gap. This CDR3 has 16 amino acids. Here the CDR3 reads CAWSETGGLGFYGYTF. The CDR3 DNA is TGTGCCTGGAGTGAGACGGGGGGCTTAGGGTTCTATGGCTACACCTTC.

The V call is TRBV4-2, the J call TRBJ2-7, with 7 positions matching TRBD2. V trimming: 0 bases; J trimming: 2 bases; junction bases outside the gene matches: 10. This CDR3 has 17 amino acids. Germline values: CDR1 LGHNA, CDR2 YNFKEQ. This CDR3 reads CASSQEGGGGSTYEQYF. The CDR3 nucleotides are TGTGCCAGCAGCCAAGAGGGTGGTGGCGGGAGTACCTACGAGCAGTACTTC.

J is TRBJ2-5 and V is TRBV11-3; D may be TRBD1 (5 bases). The CDR3 is 14 amino acids. Germline-derived CDR1 and CDR2 are SGHNT and YENEEA. V gave up 2 bases and J gave up 2 bases, with 9 bases separating them. CDR3 DNA: TGTGCCAGCAGCTTAATCACAGGTCAAGAGACCCAGTACTTC. It codes for CASSLITGQETQYF.

This chain connects TRBV7-2 to TRBJ2-5, with D possibly being TRBD2 (5 bases). The germline CDR1 and CDR2 sequences are SGHTA and FQGNSA. The V and J ends lost 7 bases and 5 bases respectively, with 20 bases between them. The CDR3 spans 15 residues. DNA of the CDR3: TGTGCCAGCACCTCGCGGGCGAATAGGCCGGAGACCCAGTACTTC. Residues: CASTSRANRPETQYF.

This chain joins TRBV5-6 and TRBJ1-6; 10 nucleotides align to TRBD1. V trimming: 3 bases; J trimming: 2 bases; junction bases outside the gene matches: 5. The CDR3 is 17 residues long. In germline, CDR1 is SGHDT, CDR2 YYEEEE. CDR3 residues: CASSSDRGSTYNSPLHF. In nucleotides, the CDR3 is TGTGCCAGCAGCTCGGACAGGGGGTCCACCTATAATTCACCCCTCCACTTT.

The CDR3 loop is CASSPAGFSYEQYF. DNA of the CDR3: TGTGCCAGCAGCCCCGCGGGTTTTTCCTACGAGCAGTACTTC. V is TRBV7-6 and J is TRBJ2-7; a possible D gene is TRBD2 (5 bases). The germline V and J ends were trimmed by 5 bases and 1 base, with 12 bases remaining between them. The CDR3 covers 14 residues. Germline V gives CDR1 SGHVS, CDR2 FNYEAQ.

This clone was observed a single time. The J gene is TRBJ2-7, the V gene TRBV4-3; D may be TRBD1 (6 bases). Germline V CDR1 and CDR2: LGHNA, YSLEER. This CDR3 is 15 amino acids long. The V end lost 2 bases, the J end lost 3 bases, and 14 bases lay between the germline ends. The CDR3 loop reads CASSQLRDTSYEQYF. The CDR3 DNA sequence: TGCGCCAGCAGCCAACTAAGGGACACCAGCTACGAGCAGTACTTC.

A note on this clone: Other DNA sequences in this sample translate to the same CDR3. The chain carries TRBV29-1 and TRBJ1-5; TRBD1 aligns across 9 bases. The germline CDR1 and CDR2 sequences are SQVTM and ANQGSEA. The CDR3 sequence is 13 residues long. J was trimmed by 4 bases and V by 6 bases; bases with no gene match: 4. CDR3 amino acids: CSVATGGNQPQHF. CDR3 bases: TGCAGCGTGGCGACAGGGGGTAATCAGCCCCAGCATTTT.

J is TRBJ2-7 and V is TRBV12-5; 9 bases line up with TRBD1. V shed 6 bases, J shed 6 bases, and the junction held 9 bases outside the gene matches. CDR3 length: 14 amino acids. The V gene's germline CDR1 is LGHNT and CDR2 FRNRAP. This chain's CDR3 is CASGNRDRVVEQYF. Here the CDR3 DNA reads TGTGCTAGTGGAAACCGGGACAGGGTGGTCGAGCAGTACTTC.

This chain joins TRBV15 and TRBJ2-7, with D possibly matching TRBD2 (6 bases). Trimming took off 0 bases at V and 5 bases at J, with 23 bases between the two ends. The CDR3 contains 18 residues. Germline CDR1 LNHNV, CDR2 YYDKDF (reference sequence). The CDR3, as DNA: TGTGCCACCAGCAGAGATCACCCGAGGGGACTCCTGAGCCACGAGCAGTACTTC. Translation: CATSRDHPRGLLSHEQYF. Full variable domain (outside the CDR3, taken from reference TRBV15 and TRBJ2-7): DAMVIQNPRYQVTQFGKPVTLSCSQTLNHNVMYWYQQKSSQAPKLLFHYYDKDFNNEADTPDNFQSRRPNTSFCFLDIRSPGLGDTAMYLCATSRDHPRGLLSHEQYFGPGTRLTVT.

The chain joins TRBV4-1 to TRBJ2-5; D is perhaps TRBD2 (6 bases). V was clipped by 4 bases and J by 0 bases, with 15 bases between them. This CDR3 is built from 16 residues. Germline values: CDR1 MGHRA, CDR2 YSYEKL. This chain's CDR3 is CASSRGEARYQETQYF. CDR3 nucleotides: TGCGCCAGCAGCCGTGGGGAGGCTCGGTACCAAGAGACCCAGTACTTC.

This CDR3 is CASSFNPGLGKGTDTQYF. The CDR3 nucleotides read TGCGCCAGCAGCTTTAACCCGGGACTAGGTAAGGGCACAGATACGCAGTATTTT. V usage is TRBV5-1 and J usage is TRBJ2-3, with TRBD2 identical over 8 bases. With 2 bases clipped from V and 1 base from J, the junction kept 12 bases outside the gene matches. The CDR3 covers 18 residues. Germline CDR1 and CDR2: SGHRS and YFSETQ.

The chain links TRBV10-2 to TRBJ2-7; possible D gene TRBD1, 5 bases. The CDR3 length is 13 residues. V gave up 5 bases and J gave up 4 bases, with 12 bases separating them. Looked up from germline, CDR1 is WSHSY and CDR2 is SAAADI. The CDR3 sequence: CASSKLTAYEQYF. The CDR3 DNA follows: TGCGCCAGCAGTAAACTGACAGCATACGAGCAGTACTTC.

J is TRBJ2-7 and V is TRBV5-5; TRBD2 matches at 11 bases. The length of the CDR3 is 15 residues. V lost 3 bases and J lost 1; bases outside the gene matches: 3. From germline, CDR1 is SGHKS and CDR2 YYEKEE (reference sequence). DNA of the CDR3: TGTGCCAGCAGCTGGGGACTAGCGGAATCCTACGAGCAGTACTTC. This codes for CASSWGLAESYEQYF.

This chain uses TRBV11-2 with TRBJ2-2, with D possibly TRBD1 on 5 matching bases. CDR3 size: 13 residues. CDR1 and CDR2 (germline): SGHAT, FQNNGV. Trimming stripped 4 bases from V and 4 bases from J, with 7 bases between. CDR3 DNA: TGTGCCAGCAGCTCCCAGGGCACCGGGGAGCTGTTTTTT. Translated, it gives CASSSQGTGELFF.

V and J are TRBV5-5 and TRBJ2-5; TRBD2 matches 11 bases. The CDR3 is 15 amino acids. CDR1 and CDR2 (germline): SGHKS, YYEKEE (reference sequence). J gave up 3 bases and V 7 bases, and 8 bases lay outside the gene matches. The CDR3 here is CASVQGTSGKETQYF. CDR3 coding DNA: TGTGCCAGCGTTCAGGGGACTAGCGGAAAAGAGACCCAGTACTTC. The full variable domain, its missing parts supplied by reference TRBV5-5 and TRBJ2-5, is DAGVTQSPTHLIKTRGQQVTLRCSPISGHKSVSWYQQVLGQGPQFIFQYYEKEERGRGNFPDRFSARQFPNYSSELNVNALLLGDSALYLCASVQGTSGKETQYFGPGTRLLVL.

This chain links TRBV5-1 with TRBJ1-1; D gene ambiguous. CDR3 size: 14 residues. Germline V gene data show CDR1 as SGHRS and CDR2 as YFSETQ. The V end lost 0 bases, the J end lost 1 base, and 7 bases lay between the germline ends. CDR3 loop: CASSLVNSNTEAFF. CDR3 nucleotides: TGCGCCAGCAGCTTGGTTAATTCGAACACTGAAGCTTTCTTT.

The chain has TRBV19 and TRBJ1-5; no firm D call. The germline gives CDR1 LNHDA, CDR2 SQIVND (reference sequence). Trimming took 2 bases from V and 0 from J, leaving 5 bases between them. The CDR3 covers 14 residues. The CDR3 sequence is CASSISYSNQPQHF. DNA for the CDR3: TGTGCCAGTAGTATATCGTATAGCAATCAGCCCCAGCATTTT.

This clone was seen only once. V usage is TRBV7-9 and J usage is TRBJ1-1; no reliable D call. Per the germline V gene, CDR1 is SEHNR and CDR2 is FQNEAQ (reference sequence). This CDR3 has 14 residues. V was trimmed by 8 bases and J by 1 base, leaving 14 bases between them. CDR3 protein: CASGMFGRNTEAFF. The CDR3 bases are TGTGCCAGCGGTATGTTCGGTCGGAACACTGAAGCTTTCTTT.

V is TRBV15 and J is TRBJ1-2, with unresolved D. V lost 0 bases and J 5 bases, leaving 7 bases between the germline ends. In germline, CDR1 is LNHNV, CDR2 YYDKDF (reference sequence). The CDR3 runs to 13 residues. The DNA for the CDR3 is TGTGCCACCAGCAGAGATAAGGAGTATGGCTACACCTTC. Its translation: CATSRDKEYGYTF.

The CDR3 here is CASSGEGGNQPQHF. The CDR3 nucleotides are TGTGCCAGCAGTGGGGAGGGAGGCAATCAGCCCCAGCATTTT. The V gene is TRBV2, the J gene TRBJ1-5; no clear D. There are 14 residues in the CDR3. V dropped 4 bases and J dropped 2 bases, with 9 bases sitting between them. Germline values: CDR1 SNHLY, CDR2 FYNNEI. Based on the CDR3 plus reference TRBV2 and TRBJ1-5, the full variable domain is EPEVTQTPSHQVTQMGQEVILRCVPISNHLYFYWYRQILGQKVEFLVSFYNNEISEKSEIFDDQFSVERPDGSNFTLKIRSTKLEDSAMYFCASSGEGGNQPQHFGDGTRLSIL.

This chain uses TRBV5-6 with TRBJ2-7, with D unresolved. Germline lookup yields CDR1 SGHDT and CDR2 YYEEEE. Trimming removed 1 base at V and 3 bases at J, with 8 bases between. This CDR3 comprises 13 residues. The CDR3 sequence: CASSLPGFYEQYF. CDR3 sequence (DNA): TGTGCCAGCAGCTTGCCCGGGTTCTACGAGCAGTACTTC.

The chain employs TRBV11-3 and TRBJ1-1, with D uncertain. Germline V lookup: CDR1 SGHNT, CDR2 YENEEA. The germline V and J ends were trimmed by 4 bases and 7 bases, with 10 bases remaining between them. The CDR3 totals 12 residues. The DNA for the CDR3 is TGTGCCAGCAGCTCGAGGAATGGTGAAGCTTTCTTT. It encodes CASSSRNGEAFF.

The chain has TRBV29-1 and TRBJ2-7; 10 bases are shared with TRBD2. With 3 bases clipped from V and 6 bases from J, the junction kept 5 bases outside the gene matches. The CDR3 has 13 amino acids. CDR1 and CDR2 (germline): SQVTM, ANQGSEA. The CDR3 protein is CSVELAGGSEQYF. The DNA of the CDR3 is TGCAGCGTTGAGTTAGCGGGAGGTAGCGAGCAGTACTTC.

V is TRBV30 and J is TRBJ1-2; D gene unclear. The CDR3 extends over 18 amino acids. The germline CDR1 and CDR2 sequences are GTSNPN and SVGIG (reference sequence). Between the trimmed V and J ends, which lost 1 base and 5 bases, there was a span of 26 bases. CDR3 in amino acids: CAWSAGLTLPVRKYGYTF. For the CDR3, the DNA is TGTGCCTGGAGTGCCGGACTGACCTTACCCGTTCGAAAGTATGGCTACACCTTC.

The chain employs TRBV6-2 or TRBV6-3 and TRBJ2-7; a weak D match, TRBD1 (6 bases). This CDR3 has 14 residues. V was pared by 1 base and J by 9 bases, with 16 bases between. Germline-derived CDR1 and CDR2 are MNHEY and SVGEGT. The chain's CDR3 is CASSYWTQGQWQYF. The CDR3 region has the DNA TGTGCCAGCAGTTACTGGACGCAGGGGCAATGGCAGTACTTC.

DNA of the CDR3: TGTGCCAGTAGTCCCCGGGGACAGAACTTTAACTATGGCTACACCTTC. Its protein product is CASSPRGQNFNYGYTF. The rearrangement joins TRBV19 to TRBJ1-2; 7 positions match TRBD1. V gave up 5 bases and J gave up 1 base; unmatched junction bases: 10. Germline V gene data show CDR1 as LNHDA and CDR2 as SQIVND (reference sequence). This CDR3 contains 16 residues.